This T cell receptor beta chain was obtained from a study of shared clonotypes between healthy human individuals. None of the donors, who were healthy HIV-negative adults, had recently had acute infections or vaccinations. Clones were read by immunoSEQ multiplex PCR, and TCRdb kept only the in-frame ones, dropping some. The sample lists 1,400,000 or so clones, around 98.5% occurring once. Germline CDR1 and CDR2: MNHEY and SMNVEV (reference sequence). The ends lost 6 bases at V and 5 bases at J; junction bases unmatched: 10. The CDR3 consists of 15 residues. J is TRBJ2-5 and V is TRBV27, with 9 bases lining up with TRBD1. Material for sequencing was naive CD4+ T cells sorted from blood. Subset in this sample: CD45RA+ positively selected. The source is a young man in good health. The CDR3 here is CASSDGTGRRETQYF. DNA for the CDR3: TGTGCCAGCAGCGACGGGACAGGGAGAAGGGAGACCCAGTACTTC.